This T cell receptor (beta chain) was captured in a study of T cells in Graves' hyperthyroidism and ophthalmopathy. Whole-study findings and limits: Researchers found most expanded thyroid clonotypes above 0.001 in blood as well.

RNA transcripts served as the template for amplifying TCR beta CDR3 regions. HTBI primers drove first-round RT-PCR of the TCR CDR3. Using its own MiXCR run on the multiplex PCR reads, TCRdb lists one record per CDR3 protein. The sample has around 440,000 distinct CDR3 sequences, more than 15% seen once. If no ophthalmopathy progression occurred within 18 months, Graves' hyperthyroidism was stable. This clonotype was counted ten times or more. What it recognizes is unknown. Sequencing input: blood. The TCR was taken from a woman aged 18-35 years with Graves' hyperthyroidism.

In DNA, the CDR3 is TGTGCCAGCAGCCAAGATAGAGAGGTCGCGGAAGCTTTCTTT. Encoded protein: CASSQDREVAEAFF. This chain uses TRBV3-1 with TRBJ1-1; D ambiguous. Trimming pared 0 bases from V and 8 bases from J, leaving 13 bases between. The V gene's germline CDR1 is LGHDT and CDR2 YNNKEL (reference sequence). The CDR3 runs 14 residues. The whole variable domain, remainder taken from reference TRBV3-1 and TRBJ1-1, is DTAVSQTPKYLVTQMGNDKSIKCEQNLGHDTMYWYKQDSKKFLKIMFSYNNKELIINETVPNRFSPKSPDKAHLNLHINSLELGDSAVYFCASSQDREVAEAFFGQGTRLTVV.